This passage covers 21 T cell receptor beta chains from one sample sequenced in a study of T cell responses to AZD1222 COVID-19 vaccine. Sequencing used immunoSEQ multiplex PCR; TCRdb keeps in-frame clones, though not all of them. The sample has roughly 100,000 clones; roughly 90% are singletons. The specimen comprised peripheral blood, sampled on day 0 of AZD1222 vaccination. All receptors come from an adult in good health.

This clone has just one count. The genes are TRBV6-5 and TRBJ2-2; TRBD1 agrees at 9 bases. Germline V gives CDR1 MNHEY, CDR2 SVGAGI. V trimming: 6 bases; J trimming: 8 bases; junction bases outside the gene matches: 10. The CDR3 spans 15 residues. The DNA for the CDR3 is TGTGCCAGCAGCGTCACCGGGACAGGGTATGGGGAGCTGTTTTTT. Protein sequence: CASSVTGTGYGELFF.

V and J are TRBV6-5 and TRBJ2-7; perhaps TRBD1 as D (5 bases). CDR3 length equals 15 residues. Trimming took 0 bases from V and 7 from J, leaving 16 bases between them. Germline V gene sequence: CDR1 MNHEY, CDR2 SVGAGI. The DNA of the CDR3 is TGTGCCAGCAGTTACTCGATGACAGAGGATAAAGAGCAGTACTTC. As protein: CASSYSMTEDKEQYF.

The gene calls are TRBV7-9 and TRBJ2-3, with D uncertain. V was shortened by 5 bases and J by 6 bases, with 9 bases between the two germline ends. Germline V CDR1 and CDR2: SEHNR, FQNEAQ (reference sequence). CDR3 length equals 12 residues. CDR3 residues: CASSGSRDTQYF. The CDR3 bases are TGTGCCAGCAGCGGGTCCCGGGATACGCAGTATTTT.

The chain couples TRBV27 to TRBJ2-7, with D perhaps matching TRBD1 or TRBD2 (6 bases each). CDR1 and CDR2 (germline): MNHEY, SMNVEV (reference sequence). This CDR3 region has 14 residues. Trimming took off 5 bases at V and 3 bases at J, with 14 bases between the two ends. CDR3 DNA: TGTGCCAGCAGTAGGGGGGCCGACCTCTACGAGCAGTACTTC. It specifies CASSRGADLYEQYF.

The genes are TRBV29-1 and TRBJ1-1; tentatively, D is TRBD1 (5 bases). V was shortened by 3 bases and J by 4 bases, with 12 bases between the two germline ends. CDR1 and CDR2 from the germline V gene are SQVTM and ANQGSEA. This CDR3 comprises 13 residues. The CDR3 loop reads CSVEAGLGTEAFF. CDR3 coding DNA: TGCAGCGTTGAGGCAGGGCTGGGCACTGAAGCTTTCTTT.

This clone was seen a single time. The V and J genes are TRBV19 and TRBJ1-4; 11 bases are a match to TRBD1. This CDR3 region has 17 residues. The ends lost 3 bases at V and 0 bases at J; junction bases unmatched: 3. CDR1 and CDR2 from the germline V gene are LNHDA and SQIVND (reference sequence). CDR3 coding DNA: TGTGCCAGTAGTATTGGACAGGGGGCTTCAACTAATGAAAAACTGTTTTTT. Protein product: CASSIGQGASTNEKLFF. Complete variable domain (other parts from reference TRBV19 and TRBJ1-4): DGGITQSPKYLFRKEGQNVTLSCEQNLNHDAMYWYRQDPGQGLRLIYYSQIVNDFQKGDIAEGYSVSREKKESFPLTVTSAQKNPTAFYLCASSIGQGASTNEKLFFGSGTQLSVL.

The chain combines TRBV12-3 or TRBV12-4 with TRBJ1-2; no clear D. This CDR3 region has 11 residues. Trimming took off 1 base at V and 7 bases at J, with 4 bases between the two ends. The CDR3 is CASSLGFGYTF. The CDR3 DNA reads TGTGCCAGCAGTTTAGGGTTTGGCTACACCTTC.

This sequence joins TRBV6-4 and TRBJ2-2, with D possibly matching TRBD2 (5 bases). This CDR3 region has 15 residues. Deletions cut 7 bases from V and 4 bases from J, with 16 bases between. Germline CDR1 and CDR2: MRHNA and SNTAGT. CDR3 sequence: CASTREGGSTGELFF. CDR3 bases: TGTGCCAGCACCCGGGAAGGCGGAAGCACCGGGGAGCTGTTTTTT.

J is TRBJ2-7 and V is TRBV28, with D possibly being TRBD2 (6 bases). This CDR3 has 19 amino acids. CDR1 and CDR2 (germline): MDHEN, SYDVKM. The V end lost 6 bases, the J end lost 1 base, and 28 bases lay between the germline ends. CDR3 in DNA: TGTGCCAGCAGCGTACCCGTCAAGTCGCTAGCGCAGGTTTCCTACGAGCAGTACTTC. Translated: CASSVPVKSLAQVSYEQYF.

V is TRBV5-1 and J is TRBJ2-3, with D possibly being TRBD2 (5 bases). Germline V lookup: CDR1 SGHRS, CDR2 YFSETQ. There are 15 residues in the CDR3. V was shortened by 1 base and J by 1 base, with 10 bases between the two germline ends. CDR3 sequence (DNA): TGCGCCAGCAGCTTGAGTGGGAGTGGCACAGATACGCAGTATTTT. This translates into CASSLSGSGTDTQYF.

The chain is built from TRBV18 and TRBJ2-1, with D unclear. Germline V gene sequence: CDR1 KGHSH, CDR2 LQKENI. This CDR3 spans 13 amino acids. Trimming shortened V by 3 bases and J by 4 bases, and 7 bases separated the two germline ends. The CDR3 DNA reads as TGTGCCAGCTCACCGGGATCTTACAATGAGCAGTTCTTC. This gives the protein CASSPGSYNEQFF.

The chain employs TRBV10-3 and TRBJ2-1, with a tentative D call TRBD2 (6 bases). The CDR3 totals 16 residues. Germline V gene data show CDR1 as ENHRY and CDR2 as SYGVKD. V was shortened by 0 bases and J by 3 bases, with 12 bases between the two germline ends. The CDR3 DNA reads TGTGCCATCAGTGAGTCTATCGGACTAAACTACAATGAGCAGTTCTTC. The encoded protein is CAISESIGLNYNEQFF.

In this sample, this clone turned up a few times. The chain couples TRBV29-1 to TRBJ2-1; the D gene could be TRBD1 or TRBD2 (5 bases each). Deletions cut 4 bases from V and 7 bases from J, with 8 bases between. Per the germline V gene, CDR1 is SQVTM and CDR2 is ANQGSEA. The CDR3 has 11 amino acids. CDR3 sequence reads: CSVGGGNEQFF. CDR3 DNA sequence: TGCAGCGTTGGGGGCGGGAATGAGCAGTTCTTC.

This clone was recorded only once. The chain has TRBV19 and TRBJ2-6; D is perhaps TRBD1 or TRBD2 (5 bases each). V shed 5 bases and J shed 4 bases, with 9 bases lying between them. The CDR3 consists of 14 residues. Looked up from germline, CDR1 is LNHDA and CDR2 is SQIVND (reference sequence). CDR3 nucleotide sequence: TGTGCCAGTAGTCTTGGGGGAGGGGCCAACGTCCTGACTTTC. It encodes CASSLGGGANVLTF.

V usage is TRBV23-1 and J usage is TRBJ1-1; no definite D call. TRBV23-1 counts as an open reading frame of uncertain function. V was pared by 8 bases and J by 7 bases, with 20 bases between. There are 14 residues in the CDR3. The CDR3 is CASCGEGDKNEAFF. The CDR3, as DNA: TGCGCCAGCTGCGGGGAGGGAGATAAAAATGAAGCTTTCTTT.

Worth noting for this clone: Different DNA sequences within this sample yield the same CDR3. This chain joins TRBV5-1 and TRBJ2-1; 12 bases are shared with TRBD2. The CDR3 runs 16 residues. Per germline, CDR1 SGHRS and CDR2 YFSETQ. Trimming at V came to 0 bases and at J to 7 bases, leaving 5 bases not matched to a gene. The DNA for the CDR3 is TGCGCCAGCAGCTTGGGTGGAACTAGCGGGAGGAATGAGCAGTTCTTC. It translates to CASSLGGTSGRNEQFF.

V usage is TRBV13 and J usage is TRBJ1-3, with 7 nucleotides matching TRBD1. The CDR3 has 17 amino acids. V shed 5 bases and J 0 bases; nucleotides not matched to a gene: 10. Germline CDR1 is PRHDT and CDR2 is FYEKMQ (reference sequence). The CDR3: CASSLPGQLRSGNTIYF. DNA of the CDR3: TGTGCCAGCAGCCTCCCGGGACAGTTACGCTCTGGAAACACCATATATTTT.

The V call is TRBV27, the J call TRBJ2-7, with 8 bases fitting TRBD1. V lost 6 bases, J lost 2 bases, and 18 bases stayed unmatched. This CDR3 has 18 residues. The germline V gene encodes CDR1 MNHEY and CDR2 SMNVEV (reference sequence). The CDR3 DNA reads TGTGCCAGCAGCTCCTCAACCTGGACAGGGTCACCCCCCTACGAGCAGTACTTC. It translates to CASSSSTWTGSPPYEQYF.

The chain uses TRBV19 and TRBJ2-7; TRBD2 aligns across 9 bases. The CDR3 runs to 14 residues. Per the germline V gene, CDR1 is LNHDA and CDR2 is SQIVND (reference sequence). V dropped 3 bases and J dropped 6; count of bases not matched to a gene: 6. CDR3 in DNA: TGTGCCAGTAGTATGATTGCGGGGGGGCCCGAGCAGTACTTC. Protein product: CASSMIAGGPEQYF.

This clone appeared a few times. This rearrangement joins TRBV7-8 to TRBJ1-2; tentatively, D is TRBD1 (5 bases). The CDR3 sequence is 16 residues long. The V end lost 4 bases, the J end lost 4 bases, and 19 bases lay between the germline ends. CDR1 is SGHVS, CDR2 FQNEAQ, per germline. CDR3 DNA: TGTGCCAGCAGCTCAGGGACCCCGGCCCAACCCTATGGCTACACCTTC. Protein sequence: CASSSGTPAQPYGYTF.

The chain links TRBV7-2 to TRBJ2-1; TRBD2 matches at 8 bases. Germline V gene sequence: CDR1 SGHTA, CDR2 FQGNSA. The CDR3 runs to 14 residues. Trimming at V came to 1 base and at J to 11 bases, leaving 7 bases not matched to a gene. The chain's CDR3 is CASSLGGSGKQQFF. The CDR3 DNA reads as TGTGCCAGCAGCTTAGGGGGTAGCGGGAAACAGCAGTTCTTC. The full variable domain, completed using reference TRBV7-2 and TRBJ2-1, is GAGVSQSPSNKVTEKGKDVELRCDPISGHTALYWYRQSLGQGLEFLIYFQGNSAPDKSGLPSDRFSAERTGGSVSTLTIQRTQQEDSAVYLCASSLGGSGKQQFFGPGTRLTVL.